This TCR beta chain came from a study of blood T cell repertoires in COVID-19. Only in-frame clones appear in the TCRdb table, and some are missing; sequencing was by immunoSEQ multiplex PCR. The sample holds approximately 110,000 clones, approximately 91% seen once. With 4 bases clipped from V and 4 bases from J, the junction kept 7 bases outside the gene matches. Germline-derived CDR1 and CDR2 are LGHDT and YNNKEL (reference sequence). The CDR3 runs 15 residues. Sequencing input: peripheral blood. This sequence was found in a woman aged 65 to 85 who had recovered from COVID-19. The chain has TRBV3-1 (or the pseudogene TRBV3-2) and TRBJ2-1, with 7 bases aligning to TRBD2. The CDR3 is CASSRGGSLYNEQFF. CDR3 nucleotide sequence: TGTGCCAGCAGCCGGGGCGGGAGCCTGTACAATGAGCAGTTCTTC.